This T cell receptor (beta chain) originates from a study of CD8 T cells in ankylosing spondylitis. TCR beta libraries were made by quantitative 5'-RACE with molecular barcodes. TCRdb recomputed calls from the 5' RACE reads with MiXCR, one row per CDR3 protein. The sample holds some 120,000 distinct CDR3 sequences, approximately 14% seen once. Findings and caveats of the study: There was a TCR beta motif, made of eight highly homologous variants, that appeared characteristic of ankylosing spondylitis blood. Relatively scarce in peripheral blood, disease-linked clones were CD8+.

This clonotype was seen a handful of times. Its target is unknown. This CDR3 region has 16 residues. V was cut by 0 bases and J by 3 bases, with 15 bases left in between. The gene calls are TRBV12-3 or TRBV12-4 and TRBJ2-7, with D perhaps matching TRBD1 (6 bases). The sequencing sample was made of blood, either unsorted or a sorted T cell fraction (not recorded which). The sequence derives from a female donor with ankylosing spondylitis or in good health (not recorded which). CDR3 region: CASSLAQGTLVYEQYF. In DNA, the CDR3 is TGTGCCAGCAGTTTAGCCCAGGGGACCCTGGTCTACGAGCAGTACTTC.